The next 22 T cell receptor beta chains were all read from a single sample in a study of cytomegalovirus exposure and HLA in healthy donors. TCRdb's copy holds only in-frame clones and misses some; the assay was immunoSEQ multiplex PCR. The sample includes roughly 70,000 clones, 80% to 90% of them seen just once. The sequenced sample was PBMCs. The receptor set was obtained from a woman aged 18-29 years in good health and CMV-seropositive.

This sequence joins TRBV5-6 and TRBJ2-1; D not certain. Germline CDR1 and CDR2: SGHDT and YYEEEE. The CDR3 has 12 residues. V lost 4 bases, J lost 7 bases, and 9 bases lay in between. This CDR3 reads CASSLSKNEQFF. The DNA for the CDR3 is TGTGCCAGCAGCCTTTCTAAAAATGAGCAGTTCTTC.

The chain recombines TRBV6-1 with TRBJ2-2; 9 positions agree with TRBD1. The CDR3 is made up of 14 amino acids. CDR1 and CDR2 (germline): MNHNS, SASEGT. After removal of 4 bases from V and 6 bases from J, the junction contained 3 bases not matched to a gene. In DNA form, the CDR3 reads TGTGCCAGCAGTGGGACAGGGGAAGCCGGGGAGCTGTTTTTT. As protein: CASSGTGEAGELFF.

This clone is a singleton in its sample. V gene TRBV7-6 combines with J gene TRBJ2-1; 7 bases fit TRBD1. The junction had 11 bases not matched to a gene; V was cut back by 0 bases and J by 3 bases. The germline V gene has CDR1 SGHVS and CDR2 FNYEAQ. The CDR3 contains 18 residues. CDR3 in DNA: TGTGCCAGCAGCTTAGCGTCGGGACAGACGCACTTCTACAATGAGCAGTTCTTC. Protein: CASSLASGQTHFYNEQFF. The whole variable domain, remainder taken from reference TRBV7-6 and TRBJ2-1, is GAGVSQSPRYKVTKRGQDVALRCDPISGHVSLYWYRQALGQGPEFLTYFNYEAQQDKSGLPNDRFSAERPEGSISTLTIQRTEQRDSAMYRCASSLASGQTHFYNEQFFGPGTRLTVL.

The genes are TRBV18 and TRBJ2-5; weak D call: TRBD2 (5 bases). The CDR3 has 14 amino acids. Germline CDR1 is KGHSH and CDR2 is LQKENI. The V end was cut by 2 bases, the J end by 1 base, with 8 bases between. The CDR3 spells CASSPAGLQETQYF. The CDR3 DNA follows: TGTGCCAGCTCACCAGCCGGACTCCAAGAGACCCAGTACTTC.

V gene TRBV29-1 combines with J gene TRBJ1-5; possibly TRBD1 for D (6 bases). Germline V gene data show CDR1 as SQVTM and CDR2 as ANQGSEA. V dropped 4 bases and J dropped 4 bases, with 17 bases sitting between them. The length of the CDR3 is 15 residues. In nucleotides, the CDR3 is TGCAGCGTTGGCTATGAGGGGGAAGCGAATCAGCCCCAGCATTTT. Residues: CSVGYEGEANQPQHF.

J is TRBJ2-7 and V is TRBV6-5; 9 positions agree with TRBD2. The V gene's germline CDR1 is MNHEY and CDR2 SVGAGI. V shed 6 bases, J shed 4 bases, and the junction held 10 bases outside the gene matches. The CDR3 loop spans 15 amino acids. Here the CDR3 reads CASSQLAGSPYEQYF. The CDR3 DNA reads as TGTGCCAGCAGCCAGCTAGCGGGGTCACCTTACGAGCAGTACTTC.

The chain joins TRBV6-6 to TRBJ1-2; D might be TRBD1 (5 bases). CDR1 is MNHNY, CDR2 SVGAGI, per germline (reference sequence). The V end was cut by 11 bases, the J end by 4 bases, with 11 bases between. This CDR3 has 11 residues. Here the CDR3 reads CAARGSYGYTF. For the CDR3, the DNA is TGTGCCGCACGGGGGTCCTATGGCTACACCTTC.

The rearrangement joins TRBV18 to TRBJ1-1; 8 nucleotides line up with TRBD1. In germline, CDR1 is KGHSH, CDR2 LQKENI. V lost 6 bases and J lost 0; bases outside the gene matches: 3. The CDR3 has 14 residues. CDR3: CASSMDRVNTEAFF. CDR3 DNA sequence: TGTGCCAGCTCCATGGACAGGGTGAACACTGAAGCTTTCTTT.

The V call is TRBV11-3, the J call TRBJ2-1; 10 bases agree with TRBD2. After removal of 1 base from V and 7 bases from J, the junction contained 4 bases not matched to a gene. Looked up from germline, CDR1 is SGHNT and CDR2 is YENEEA. This CDR3 has 15 amino acids. CDR3 in amino acids: CASSLGVSGGNEQFF. The CDR3, as DNA: TGTGCCAGCAGCTTAGGGGTTAGCGGGGGGAATGAGCAGTTCTTC.

The rearrangement joins TRBV18 to TRBJ1-5; no reliable D call. Trimming left V 2 bases short and J 5 bases short, with 7 bases between. The germline gives CDR1 KGHSH, CDR2 LQKENI. The CDR3 runs 13 residues. The DNA for the CDR3 is TGTGCCAGCTCACCAGGGAGGGATCAGCCCCAGCATTTT. Its translation: CASSPGRDQPQHF.

The V gene is TRBV15, the J gene TRBJ2-1; TRBD1 matches at 8 bases. Germline CDR1 and CDR2: LNHNV and YYDKDF (reference sequence). Germline trimming cut 0 bases from V and 2 bases from J; bases unmatched to any gene: 3. CDR3 length equals 16 residues. The CDR3 sequence is CATSRDVTGAYNEQFF. In DNA form, the CDR3 reads TGTGCCACCAGCAGAGATGTGACAGGGGCCTACAATGAGCAGTTCTTC.

The chain recombines TRBV29-1 with TRBJ2-1; the match to TRBD1 covers 9 bases. The CDR3 runs 17 residues. The germline V gene has CDR1 SQVTM and CDR2 ANQGSEA. V was pared by 3 bases and J by 4 bases, with 13 bases of the junction left unmatched. This CDR3 reads CSVDRDRASQGYNEQFF. The CDR3 DNA is TGCAGCGTTGACCGGGACAGGGCTAGCCAGGGGTACAATGAGCAGTTCTTC.

The J gene is TRBJ1-2, the V gene TRBV12-5, with D perhaps matching TRBD1 (5 bases). The CDR3 runs to 17 residues. Trimming shortened V by 0 bases and J by 4 bases, and 18 bases separated the two germline ends. The germline gives CDR1 LGHNT, CDR2 FRNRAP. This chain's CDR3 is CASGLVPGGTVPYGYTF. In DNA form, the CDR3 reads TGTGCTAGTGGTTTGGTCCCTGGCGGGACGGTACCCTATGGCTACACCTTC. Drawing the rest from reference TRBV12-5 and TRBJ1-2, the complete variable domain is DARVTQTPRHKVTEMGQEVTMRCQPILGHNTVFWYRQTMMQGLELLAYFRNRAPLDDSGMPKDRFSAEMPDATLATLKIQPSEPRDSAVYFCASGLVPGGTVPYGYTFGSGTRLTVV.

The chain couples TRBV5-1 to TRBJ2-1; D possibly corresponds to TRBD1 (5 bases). Per germline, CDR1 SGHRS and CDR2 YFSETQ. The CDR3 totals 12 residues. Trimming took 7 bases from V and 4 from J, leaving 9 bases between them. Written as DNA, the CDR3 is TGCGCCAGCCAGGACACTTACAATGAGCAGTTCTTC. Protein sequence: CASQDTYNEQFF.

The genes are TRBV6-5 and TRBJ1-1; D not certain. Looked up from germline, CDR1 is MNHEY and CDR2 is SVGAGI. CDR3 size: 15 residues. Trimming cost V 0 bases and J 1 base, with 9 bases left between them. In nucleotides, the CDR3 is TGTGCCAGCAGTTACTCGTCTCTTTCGAACACTGAAGCTTTCTTT. Protein sequence: CASSYSSLSNTEAFF.

The chain employs TRBV6-5 and TRBJ2-5; TRBD2 agrees at 10 bases. This CDR3 is built from 14 residues. Germline CDR1 reads MNHEY; CDR2 reads SVGAGI. V lost 7 bases and J lost 0; bases outside the gene matches: 2. The DNA for the CDR3 is TGTGCCAGCAACGGGACTAGCGACCAAGAGACCCAGTACTTC. Its protein product is CASNGTSDQETQYF.

The table lists this clone with a count of one. The chain combines TRBV5-4 with TRBJ2-5; 9 positions agree with TRBD2. CDR1 and CDR2 from the germline V gene are SGHNT and YYREEE (reference sequence). V lost 1 base to trimming and J lost 2 bases; unmatched junction nucleotides: 0. The CDR3 sequence is 14 residues long. DNA for the CDR3: TGTGCCAGCAGCTTGACTAGCGGGCAAGAGACCCAGTACTTC. Its protein product is CASSLTSGQETQYF.

The genes are TRBV6-4 and TRBJ2-3; weak D call: TRBD2 (6 bases). Germline loops: CDR1 MRHNA, CDR2 SNTAGT. V was cut by 7 bases and J by 6 bases, with 14 bases left in between. This CDR3 has 13 amino acids. CDR3 in DNA: TGTGCCAGCATTGGACTATTTTTGGATACGCAGTATTTT. Translating gives CASIGLFLDTQYF.

V is TRBV18 and J is TRBJ2-7, with D possibly matching TRBD2 (5 bases). Looked up from germline, CDR1 is KGHSH and CDR2 is LQKENI. CDR3 size: 13 residues. V was shortened by 3 bases and J by 3 bases, with 9 bases between the two germline ends. The CDR3 nucleotides are TGTGCCAGCTCACCGAACGGGAACTACGAGCAGTACTTC. Its translation is CASSPNGNYEQYF. Complete variable domain (other parts from reference TRBV18 and TRBJ2-7): NAGVMQNPRHLVRRRGQEARLRCSPMKGHSHVYWYRQLPEEGLKFMVYLQKENIIDESGMPKERFSAEFPKEGPSILRIQQVVRGDSAAYFCASSPNGNYEQYFGPGTRLTVT.

The chain joins TRBV27 to TRBJ1-4; TRBD1 might be the D (6 bases). The CDR3 has 15 amino acids. CDR1 and CDR2 from the germline V gene are MNHEY and SMNVEV (reference sequence). With 4 bases removed from V and 8 bases from J, the gap between germline ends came to 17 bases. CDR3 nucleotide sequence: TGTGCCAGCAGTTCACCGGGACAAGGAGAGGAAAAACTGTTTTTT. Translation gives CASSSPGQGEEKLFF.

V gene TRBV25-1 combines with J gene TRBJ2-3, with 12 bases identical to TRBD2. V was clipped by 5 bases and J by 6 bases; unmatched bases: 3. Germline CDR1 MGHDK, CDR2 SYGVNS. The CDR3 loop spans 14 amino acids. This CDR3 is CASSKLAGGDTQYF. CDR3 DNA sequence: TGTGCCAGCAGTAAACTAGCGGGGGGTGATACGCAGTATTTT.

V gene TRBV6-1 combines with J gene TRBJ2-7; D is unclear. Deletions cut 2 bases from V and 3 bases from J, with 5 bases between. The CDR3 is 12 residues long. Germline-derived CDR1 and CDR2 are MNHNS and SASEGT. The CDR3 sequence is CASSETGYEQYF. As DNA, the CDR3 is TGTGCCAGCAGTGAAACTGGCTACGAGCAGTACTTC.